This TCR beta chain was captured in a study of blood T cell repertoires in COVID-19. Study-wide background: Both acute and convalescent COVID-19 samples were obtained from the United States, Italy and Spain. From T cells, B-cell-depleted T cells, or PBMCs came the material, which was cDNA or gDNA.

Original handling: Estimates of nucleated cell counts were drawn from the amplification of reference gene primers. Repertoires were generated with immunoSEQ multiplex PCR, while TCRdb's copy carries only in-frame clones and drops some. That table gives V, J and clone size, and the DNA gave D and trimming. The data contain about 130,000 clones, around 89% of them seen just once; the ten biggest clones take up about 17%. Trimming left V 1 base short and J 1 base short, with 14 bases between. This CDR3 region has 17 residues. The germline V gene has CDR1 MNHNS and CDR2 SASEGT. This sequence joins TRBV6-1 and TRBJ2-1; D perhaps matches TRBD1 (6 bases). The specimen sequenced was peripheral blood. The sequence came from a middle-aged man with active or convalescent COVID-19. The DNA for the CDR3 is TGTGCCAGCAGTGAAGGTATTGGGGGCAGGTCCTACAATGAGCAGTTCTTC. Encoded protein: CASSEGIGGRSYNEQFF.